A selection of T cell receptor beta chains follows, all from one sample in a study of T-cell memory formation after mild COVID-19. TCRdb called the 5' RACE reads again in MiXCR, with one record for every CDR3 protein. The sample includes hundreds of thousands of distinct CDR3 sequences, about 20% of them seen just once. The sample was PBMCs or a T cell subset sorted from them (not recorded which). The receptor set was obtained from an adult woman who had mild COVID-19 (a few samples of this study predate the infection). Cell type and time point are not known. The CDR3 runs from the conserved cysteine through the conserved F or W. A D gene is named only where the DNA matches it firmly. Clone size is not always given. Where it is, it says once, few, many or a class for expanded clones.

v_call: TRBV5-1; d_call: TRBD1; j_call: TRBJ2-7; clone_size: few; cdr3_aa: CASSLGQGLDNQYF; cdr3_nt: TGCGCCAGCAGCTTGGGACAGGGGCTAGATAATCAGTACTTC
v_call: TRBV6-1; d_call: TRBD2; j_call: TRBJ2-1; clone_size: few; cdr3_aa: CASLPRGGPYNEQFF; cdr3_nt: TGTGCCAGTCTCCCGCGGGGGGGCCCCTACAATGAGCAGTTCTTC
v_call: TRBV10-3; d_call: TRBD1; j_call: TRBJ2-7; clone_size: few; cdr3_aa: CAISESVTGPPYEQYF; cdr3_nt: TGTGCCATCAGTGAGTCCGTGACAGGGCCTCCCTACGAGCAGTACTTC
v_call: TRBV5-1; d_call: -; j_call: TRBJ2-3; clone_size: few; cdr3_aa: CASSLGPTGTDTQYF; cdr3_nt: TGCGCCAGCAGCTTGGGACCTACCGGCACAGATACGCAGTATTTT
v_call: TRBV5-1; d_call: -; j_call: TRBJ2-7; clone_size: -; cdr3_aa: CASSFGSASYEQYF; cdr3_nt: TGCGCCAGCAGCTTTGGCAGCGCGTCCTACGAGCAGTACTTC
v_call: TRBV20-1; d_call: TRBD2; j_call: TRBJ2-7; clone_size: -; cdr3_aa: CSAPRLAGPAGGEQYF; cdr3_nt: TGCAGTGCTCCCCGACTAGCGGGACCCGCCGGGGGCGAGCAGTACTTC
v_call: TRBV7-9; d_call: TRBD1; j_call: TRBJ2-7; clone_size: -; cdr3_aa: CASSRVGTVYEQYF; cdr3_nt: TGTGCCAGCAGCAGGGTGGGGACAGTCTACGAGCAGTACTTC
v_call: TRBV2; d_call: TRBD2; j_call: TRBJ2-5; clone_size: -; cdr3_aa: CASSDWLLGGQETQYF; cdr3_nt: TGTGCCAGCAGTGATTGGCTGCTGGGAGGGCAAGAGACCCAGTACTTC
v_call: TRBV18; d_call: -; j_call: TRBJ2-7; clone_size: -; cdr3_aa: CASSLDRTNEQYF; cdr3_nt: TGTGCCAGCTCACTAGACAGGACCAACGAGCAGTACTTC
v_call: TRBV5-1; d_call: -; j_call: TRBJ2-1; clone_size: -; cdr3_aa: CASSLVRPSSYNEQFF; cdr3_nt: TGCGCCAGCAGCTTGGTTAGGCCTAGCTCCTACAATGAGCAGTTCTTC
v_call: TRBV11-2; d_call: -; j_call: TRBJ2-6; clone_size: -; cdr3_aa: CASRPISGANVLTF; cdr3_nt: TGTGCCAGCCGGCCCATCTCTGGGGCCAACGTCCTGACTTTC
v_call: TRBV30; d_call: TRBD1; j_call: TRBJ1-5; clone_size: few; cdr3_aa: CAWSVGQRNQPQHF; cdr3_nt: TGTGCCTGGAGTGTGGGACAGAGAAATCAGCCCCAGCATTTT
v_call: TRBV9; d_call: -; j_call: TRBJ1-2; clone_size: -; cdr3_aa: CASSPWRGSDYGYTF; cdr3_nt: TGTGCCAGCAGCCCCTGGAGGGGTTCTGACTATGGCTACACCTTC
v_call: TRBV7-3; d_call: TRBD1; j_call: TRBJ1-1; clone_size: -; cdr3_aa: CASSSQGGTNTEAFF; cdr3_nt: TGTGCCAGCAGTTCGCAGGGGGGGACGAACACTGAAGCTTTCTTT
v_call: TRBV24-1; d_call: -; j_call: TRBJ1-5; clone_size: -; cdr3_aa: CATSWGGADQPQHF; cdr3_nt: TGTGCCACCAGTTGGGGGGGCGCGGATCAGCCCCAGCATTTT
v_call: TRBV12-3/TRBV12-4; d_call: -; j_call: TRBJ1-5; clone_size: many; cdr3_aa: CASSLEGNSNQPQHF; cdr3_nt: TGTGCCAGCAGTTTGGAAGGGAATAGCAATCAGCCCCAGCATTTT
v_call: TRBV5-1; d_call: -; j_call: TRBJ2-5; clone_size: many; cdr3_aa: CASSLEASGLRQETQYF; cdr3_nt: TGCGCCAGCAGCTTGGAGGCGTCGGGACTTCGTCAAGAGACCCAGTACTTC
v_call: TRBV12-5; d_call: -; j_call: TRBJ1-1; clone_size: few; cdr3_aa: CASGLVLGKEGTEAFF; cdr3_nt: TGTGCTAGTGGTTTGGTACTGGGTAAGGAGGGCACTGAAGCTTTCTTT
v_call: TRBV29-1; d_call: -; j_call: TRBJ1-1; clone_size: -; cdr3_aa: CSVGATVEAFF; cdr3_nt: TGCAGCGTTGGGGCGACAGTTGAAGCTTTCTTT
v_call: TRBV28; d_call: -; j_call: TRBJ1-5; clone_size: -; cdr3_aa: CASSLWQPNQPQHF; cdr3_nt: TGTGCCAGCAGTTTATGGCAGCCCAATCAGCCCCAGCATTTT
v_call: TRBV5-6; d_call: -; j_call: TRBJ2-5; clone_size: -; cdr3_aa: CASSLYGTEGTETQYF; cdr3_nt: TGTGCCAGCAGCTTGTATGGGACGGAGGGGACGGAGACCCAGTACTTC
v_call: TRBV10-3; d_call: -; j_call: TRBJ2-3; clone_size: many; cdr3_aa: CAIAQRDSTDTQYF; cdr3_nt: TGTGCCATTGCGCAGCGAGATAGCACAGATACGCAGTATTTT
v_call: TRBV20-1; d_call: -; j_call: TRBJ2-5; clone_size: -; cdr3_aa: CSARDRETEQETQYF; cdr3_nt: TGCAGTGCTAGAGATCGCGAGACAGAGCAAGAGACCCAGTACTTC
v_call: TRBV5-6; d_call: TRBD1; j_call: TRBJ2-1; clone_size: -; cdr3_aa: CASGQGASYNEQFF; cdr3_nt: TGTGCCAGCGGACAGGGGGCCTCCTACAATGAGCAGTTCTTC
v_call: TRBV7-9; d_call: -; j_call: TRBJ2-7; clone_size: -; cdr3_aa: CASSAPRVKEQYF; cdr3_nt: TGTGCCAGCAGCGCCCCCAGGGTCAAAGAGCAGTACTTC
v_call: TRBV11-2; d_call: -; j_call: TRBJ1-6; clone_size: few; cdr3_aa: CASSLPPRTNSPLHF; cdr3_nt: TGTGCCAGCAGCTTACCGCCCCGTACTAATTCACCCCTCCACTTT
v_call: TRBV6-2/TRBV6-3; d_call: -; j_call: TRBJ2-2; clone_size: -; cdr3_aa: CASSYGGEGVGELFF; cdr3_nt: TGTGCCAGCAGTTATGGCGGAGAGGGTGTCGGGGAGCTGTTTTTT
v_call: TRBV4-1; d_call: -; j_call: TRBJ2-1; clone_size: few; cdr3_aa: CASSQVFAGSYNEQFF; cdr3_nt: TGCGCCAGCAGCCAAGTATTCGCGGGGTCCTACAATGAGCAGTTCTTC
v_call: TRBV7-9; d_call: -; j_call: TRBJ2-7; clone_size: few; cdr3_aa: CASSAAGTPYEQYF; cdr3_nt: TGTGCCAGCAGCGCCGCCGGGACACCGTACGAGCAGTACTTC
v_call: TRBV5-1; d_call: -; j_call: TRBJ2-1; clone_size: -; cdr3_aa: CASIGAVEQFF; cdr3_nt: TGCGCCAGCATAGGGGCCGTTGAGCAGTTCTTC
v_call: TRBV30; d_call: -; j_call: TRBJ1-1; clone_size: -; cdr3_aa: CAWSVRGYTEAFF; cdr3_nt: TGTGCCTGGAGTGTACGAGGGTACACTGAAGCTTTCTTT
v_call: TRBV5-1; d_call: -; j_call: TRBJ2-7; clone_size: few; cdr3_aa: CASSECEQYF; cdr3_nt: TGCGCCAGCAGCGAATGTGAGCAGTACTTC
v_call: TRBV5-1; d_call: TRBD2; j_call: TRBJ2-3; clone_size: few; cdr3_aa: CASSSVGKLPGGPSDTQYF; cdr3_nt: TGCGCCAGCAGCTCGGTGGGGAAACTGCCGGGAGGGCCGTCAGATACGCAGTATTTT
v_call: TRBV3-1; d_call: -; j_call: TRBJ1-1; clone_size: -; cdr3_aa: CASSEGRNEAFF; cdr3_nt: TGTGCCAGCAGCGAGGGACGGAATGAAGCTTTCTTT
v_call: TRBV6-1; d_call: -; j_call: TRBJ1-3; clone_size: few; cdr3_aa: CASSEAPTSGNTIYF; cdr3_nt: TGTGCCAGCAGTGAAGCGCCCACCTCTGGAAACACCATATATTTT
v_call: TRBV6-5; d_call: -; j_call: TRBJ1-2; clone_size: once; cdr3_aa: CASSYSDSNYGYTF; cdr3_nt: TGTGCCAGCAGTTATTCAGATTCCAACTATGGCTACACCTTC
v_call: TRBV5-1; d_call: -; j_call: TRBJ1-4; clone_size: -; cdr3_aa: CASSLVGSGAKGEKLFF; cdr3_nt: TGCGCCAGCAGCTTGGTTGGGTCGGGCGCCAAGGGTGAAAAACTGTTTTTT
v_call: TRBV5-1; d_call: -; j_call: TRBJ2-7; clone_size: -; cdr3_aa: CASRYWGVETHEQYF; cdr3_nt: TGCGCCAGCAGGTACTGGGGGGTTGAAACCCACGAGCAGTACTTC
v_call: TRBV29-1; d_call: -; j_call: TRBJ2-7; clone_size: -; cdr3_aa: CSVGDHGSSYEQYF; cdr3_nt: TGCAGCGTTGGAGACCACGGTTCCTCCTACGAGCAGTACTTC
v_call: TRBV5-1; d_call: TRBD1; j_call: TRBJ1-2; clone_size: -; cdr3_aa: CASSIGQGEIGGYTF; cdr3_nt: TGCGCCAGCAGCATAGGACAGGGGGAGATCGGTGGCTACACCTTC
v_call: TRBV14; d_call: -; j_call: TRBJ2-7; clone_size: once; cdr3_aa: CASSPWDLREQYF; cdr3_nt: TGTGCCAGCAGCCCCTGGGACTTGAGGGAGCAGTACTTC
v_call: TRBV18; d_call: -; j_call: TRBJ1-5; clone_size: -; cdr3_aa: CASSPQSLDRSNQPQHF; cdr3_nt: TGTGCCAGCTCACCACAGTCCTTAGACAGGTCAAATCAGCCCCAGCATTTT
v_call: TRBV3-1; d_call: -; j_call: TRBJ2-7; clone_size: few; cdr3_aa: CASSQDVVTYEQYF; cdr3_nt: TGTGCCAGCAGCCAAGATGTTGTAACCTACGAGCAGTACTTC
v_call: TRBV9; d_call: -; j_call: TRBJ2-6; clone_size: few; cdr3_aa: CASVSPGANVLTF; cdr3_nt: TGTGCCAGCGTATCTCCTGGGGCCAACGTCCTGACTTTC
v_call: TRBV12-3/TRBV12-4; d_call: -; j_call: TRBJ2-7; clone_size: few; cdr3_aa: CASSFARGPYEQYF; cdr3_nt: TGTGCCAGCAGTTTCGCTCGGGGGCCCTACGAGCAGTACTTC